This T cell receptor beta chain was recorded in a study of cytomegalovirus exposure and HLA in healthy donors. Primers: 60 Vbeta forward and 13 Jbeta reverse. Generated by immunoSEQ multiplex PCR, the TCRdb table keeps only in-frame clones and is missing some. The sample has 200,000 to 250,000 clones, approximately 79% seen once. Study-wide results and caveats: An observed cluster of highly shared sequence variants was recorded as a likely sequencing artifact. In presence/absence analyses, roughly uniform sequencing depth across donors was assumed.

With respect to this clone: Its antigen is undetermined.

In germline, CDR1 is MDHEN, CDR2 SYDVKM. V lost 2 bases, J lost 5 bases, and 13 bases lay in between. The CDR3 consists of 14 residues. The sequence came from a man in his forties or fifties in good health and CMV-seronegative. The chain joins TRBV28 to TRBJ2-7; weak D call: TRBD2 (5 bases). Sequencing was done on a sample of PBMCs. CDR3 DNA sequence: TGTGCCAGCAGTTTAACCGGGAAGTTTAACGAGCAGTACTTC. Its protein product is CASSLTGKFNEQYF.